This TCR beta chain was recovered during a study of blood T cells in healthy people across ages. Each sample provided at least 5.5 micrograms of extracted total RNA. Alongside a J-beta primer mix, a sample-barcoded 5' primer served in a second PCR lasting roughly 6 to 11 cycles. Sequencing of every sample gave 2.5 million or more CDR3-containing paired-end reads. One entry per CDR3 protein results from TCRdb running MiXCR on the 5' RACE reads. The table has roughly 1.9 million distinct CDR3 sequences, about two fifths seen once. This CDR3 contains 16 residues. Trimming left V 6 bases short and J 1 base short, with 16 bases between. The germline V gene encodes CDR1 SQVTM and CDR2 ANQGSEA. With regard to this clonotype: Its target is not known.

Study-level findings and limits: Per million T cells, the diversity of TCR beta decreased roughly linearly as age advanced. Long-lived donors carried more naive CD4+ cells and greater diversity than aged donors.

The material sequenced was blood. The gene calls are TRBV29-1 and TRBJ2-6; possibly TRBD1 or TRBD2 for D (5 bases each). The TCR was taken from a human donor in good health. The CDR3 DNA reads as TGCAGCGTAGAGGGTCCCGAGGGGTCTGGGGCCAACGTCCTGACTTTC. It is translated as CSVEGPEGSGANVLTF.